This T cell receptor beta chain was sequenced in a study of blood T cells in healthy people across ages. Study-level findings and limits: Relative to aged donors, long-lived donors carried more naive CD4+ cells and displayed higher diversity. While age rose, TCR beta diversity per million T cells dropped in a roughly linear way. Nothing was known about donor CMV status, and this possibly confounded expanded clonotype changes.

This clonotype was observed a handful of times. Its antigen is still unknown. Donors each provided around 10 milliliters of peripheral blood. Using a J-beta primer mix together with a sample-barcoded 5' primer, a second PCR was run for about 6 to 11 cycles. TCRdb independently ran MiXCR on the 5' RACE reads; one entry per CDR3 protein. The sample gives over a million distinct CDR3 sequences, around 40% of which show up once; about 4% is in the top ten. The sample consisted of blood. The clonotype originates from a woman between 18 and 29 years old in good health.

This CDR3 reads CATSRDQSTDTQYF. The CDR3 nucleotides read TGTGCCACCAGCAGAGATCAAAGCACAGATACGCAGTATTTT. J is TRBJ2-3 and V is TRBV15; D uncertain. CDR3 length: 14 amino acids. V lost 0 bases, J lost 0 bases, and 4 bases lay in between. Germline CDR1 and CDR2: LNHNV and YYDKDF (reference sequence). Using reference TRBV15 and TRBJ2-3 for the parts outside the CDR3, the full variable domain is DAMVIQNPRYQVTQFGKPVTLSCSQTLNHNVMYWYQQKSSQAPKLLFHYYDKDFNNEADTPDNFQSRRPNTSFCFLDIRSPGLGDTAMYLCATSRDQSTDTQYFGPGTRLTVL.